The 8 T cell receptor beta chains below come from one sample, sequenced in a study of radiotherapy plus CTLA-4 blockade in lung cancer. Clones were read by immunoSEQ multiplex PCR, and TCRdb kept only the in-frame ones, dropping some. The table shows about 77,000 clones, with just under 75% occurring only once. Sequencing was performed on peripheral blood, taken from a patient treated with radiotherapy plus ipilimumab. These receptors were collected from a human donor with non-small cell lung cancer whose response to radiotherapy plus ipilimumab could not be evaluated.

The chain has TRBV4-2 and TRBJ2-6, with 9 bases matching TRBD1. After removal of 1 base from V and 0 bases from J, the junction contained 10 bases not matched to a gene. The V gene's germline CDR1 is LGHNA and CDR2 YNFKEQ. The CDR3 consists of 20 residues. CDR3 protein: CASSQAAPTGGISGANVLTF. The CDR3 DNA reads TGTGCCAGCAGCCAAGCTGCCCCGACAGGGGGAATCTCTGGGGCCAACGTCCTGACTTTC.

This clone was recorded at least ten times. The CDR3 bases are TGTGCCAGTAGTTCACCTTACAGGGTCCACTATGGCTACACCTTC. Translation gives CASSSPYRVHYGYTF. This rearrangement joins TRBV19 to TRBJ1-2; a weak D match, TRBD1 (6 bases). With 5 bases removed from V and 3 bases from J, the gap between germline ends came to 16 bases. The germline V gene encodes CDR1 LNHDA and CDR2 SQIVND (reference sequence). There are 15 residues in the CDR3.

CDR3 DNA: TGCGCCAGCAGCGACCCCGGGACACAATCCTACGAGCAGTACTTC. It codes for CASSDPGTQSYEQYF. The V and J genes are TRBV5-1 and TRBJ2-7, with a tentative D call TRBD1 (6 bases). V was shortened by 4 bases and J by 1 base, with 15 bases between the two germline ends. CDR1 is SGHRS, CDR2 YFSETQ, per germline. The CDR3 is made up of 15 amino acids.

The rearrangement uses TRBV7-9 and TRBJ2-3; TRBD2 matches at 10 bases. The CDR3 loop spans 16 amino acids. The V gene end was trimmed by 0 bases and the J gene end by 4 bases; junction bases not matched to a gene: 4. CDR1 SEHNR and CDR2 FQNEAQ come from the germline V gene (reference sequence). CDR3 sequence: CASSLASGGASDTQYF. DNA of the CDR3: TGTGCCAGCAGCTTAGCCAGCGGGGGGGCATCAGATACGCAGTATTTT.

The V and J genes are TRBV28 and TRBJ1-3; unclear D gene. CDR1 is MDHEN and CDR2 is SYDVKM in the germline V gene. V lost 10 bases and J 2 bases, leaving 12 bases between the germline ends. The CDR3 has 13 amino acids. Written as DNA, the CDR3 is TGTGCCATTTCAGTCTCACCTGGAAACACCATATATTTT. It yields the protein CAISVSPGNTIYF.

The genes are TRBV19 and TRBJ2-7; 9 bases map to TRBD1. Germline trimming cut 3 bases from V and 6 bases from J; bases unmatched to any gene: 9. The CDR3 sequence is 15 residues long. In germline, CDR1 is LNHDA, CDR2 SQIVND (reference sequence). CDR3 sequence (DNA): TGTGCCAGTAGTATCACGGGGACAGGGCCCGGCGAGCAGTACTTC. Protein sequence: CASSITGTGPGEQYF. The variable domain in full, completed from reference TRBV19 and TRBJ2-7, reads DGGITQSPKYLFRKEGQNVTLSCEQNLNHDAMYWYRQDPGQGLRLIYYSQIVNDFQKGDIAEGYSVSREKKESFPLTVTSAQKNPTAFYLCASSITGTGPGEQYFGPGTRLTVT.

This rearrangement joins TRBV27 to TRBJ2-1; 11 nucleotides line up with TRBD2. The V gene's germline CDR1 is MNHEY and CDR2 SMNVEV (reference sequence). The CDR3 contains 14 residues. V lost 6 bases to trimming and J lost 6 bases; unmatched junction nucleotides: 4. The CDR3 DNA is TGTGCCAGCAGGGTAGCGGGAGGGCGCAATGAGCAGTTCTTC. Its protein product is CASRVAGGRNEQFF.

There are a few counts of this clone. The V and J genes are TRBV2 and TRBJ2-3, with 8 nucleotides matching TRBD2. Germline CDR1 reads SNHLY; CDR2 reads FYNNEI. After removal of 3 bases from V and 3 bases from J, the junction contained 8 bases not matched to a gene. The CDR3 is 16 amino acids. The CDR3 DNA reads as TGTGCCAGCAGTGATCCCAGCGGGAGTTTTACAGATACGCAGTATTTT. It codes for CASSDPSGSFTDTQYF.